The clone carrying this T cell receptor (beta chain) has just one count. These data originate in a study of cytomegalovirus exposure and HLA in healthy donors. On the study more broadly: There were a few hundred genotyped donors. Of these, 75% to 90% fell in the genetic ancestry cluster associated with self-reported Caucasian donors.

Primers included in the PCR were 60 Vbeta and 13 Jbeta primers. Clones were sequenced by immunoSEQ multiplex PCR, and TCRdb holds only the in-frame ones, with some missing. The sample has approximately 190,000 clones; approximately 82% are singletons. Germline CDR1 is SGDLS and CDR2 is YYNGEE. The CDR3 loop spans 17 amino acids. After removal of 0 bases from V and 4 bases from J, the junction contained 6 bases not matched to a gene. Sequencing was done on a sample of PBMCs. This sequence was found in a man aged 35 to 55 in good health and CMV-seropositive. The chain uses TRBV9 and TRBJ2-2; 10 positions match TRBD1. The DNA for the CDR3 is TGTGCCAGCAGCGTAGATCTTGGGACAGGGGCCACCGGGGAGCTGTTTTTT. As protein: CASSVDLGTGATGELFF.